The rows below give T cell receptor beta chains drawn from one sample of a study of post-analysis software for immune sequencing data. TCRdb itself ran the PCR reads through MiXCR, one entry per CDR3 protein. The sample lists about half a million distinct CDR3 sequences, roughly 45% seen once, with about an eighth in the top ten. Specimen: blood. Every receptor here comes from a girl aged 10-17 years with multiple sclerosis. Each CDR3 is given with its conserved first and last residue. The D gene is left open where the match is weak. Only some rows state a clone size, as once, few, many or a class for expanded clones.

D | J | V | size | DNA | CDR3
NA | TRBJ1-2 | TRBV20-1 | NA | TGCAGTGCTAGAGATTCAATCCAGGGGCAAAACTATGGCTACACCTTC | CSARDSIQGQNYGYTF
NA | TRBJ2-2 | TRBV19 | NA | TGTGCCAGTAGTACCAAACTACAGGGATCCGGGGAGCTGTTTTTT | CASSTKLQGSGELFF
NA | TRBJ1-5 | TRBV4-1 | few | TGCGCCAGCAGCCAAGGAGGACCAGGAAAGGGGACCCAGCATTTT | CASSQGGPGKGTQHF
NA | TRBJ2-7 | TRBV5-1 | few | TGCGCCAGCAGCCCGGGGACCGCCAGCTCCTACGAGCAGTACTTC | CASSPGTASSYEQYF
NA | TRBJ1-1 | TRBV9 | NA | TGTGCCAGCAGCGTGGGTCTCAGGGCGGGTCCGACTGAAGCTTTCTTT | CASSVGLRAGPTEAFF
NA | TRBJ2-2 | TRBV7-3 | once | TGTGCCAGCAGCTTAGGACCGACTCGTAACTCCGGGGAGCTGTTTTTT | CASSLGPTRNSGELFF
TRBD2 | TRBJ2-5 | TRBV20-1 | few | TGCAGTGCTTATCTCAGCGGGAGGGTAGAGACCCAGTACTTC | CSAYLSGRVETQYF
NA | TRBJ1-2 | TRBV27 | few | TGTGCCAGCAGTACCCGCCAGGGCAACTATGGCTACACCTTC | CASSTRQGNYGYTF
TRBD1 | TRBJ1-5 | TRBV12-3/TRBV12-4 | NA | TGTGCCAGCACCCTGACAGGGAACCAGCCCCAGCATTTT | CASTLTGNQPQHF
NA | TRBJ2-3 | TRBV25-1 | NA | TGTGCCAGCAGTCCTCCCACTAGCACAGATACGCAGTATTTT | CASSPPTSTDTQYF
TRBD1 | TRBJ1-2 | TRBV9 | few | TGTGCCAGCAGCATCGGGACAGGGTATGGCTACACCTTC | CASSIGTGYGYTF
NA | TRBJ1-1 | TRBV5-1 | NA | TGCGCCAGCAGCGCGACGGTAAGCGGCACTGAAGCTTTCTTT | CASSATVSGTEAFF
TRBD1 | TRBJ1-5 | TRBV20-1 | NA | TGCAGTGCTAGATCCCCGGGACAGGGCACTCAGCCCCAGCATTTT | CSARSPGQGTQPQHF
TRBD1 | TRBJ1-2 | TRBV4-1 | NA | TGCGCCAGCAGCCAGGGACAGGGGGTGCGTAATGGCTACACCTTC | CASSQGQGVRNGYTF
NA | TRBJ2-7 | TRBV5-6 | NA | TGTGCCAGCAGCTTGAGCCAGGGGGCGCGAGATTCCAGCGGGAGGACGACCTACGAGCAGTACTTC | CASSLSQGARDSSGRTTYEQYF
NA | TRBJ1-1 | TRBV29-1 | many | TGCAGCGTTGGAATCGCGAACACTGAAGCTTTCTTT | CSVGIANTEAFF
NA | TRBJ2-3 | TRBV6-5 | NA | TGTGCCAGCAGTTCCGGGGGCAGGACAGATACGCAGTATTTT | CASSSGGRTDTQYF
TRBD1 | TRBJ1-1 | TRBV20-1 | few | TGCAGTTGGACAGGCCCGAACACTGAAGCTTTCTTT | CSWTGPNTEAFF
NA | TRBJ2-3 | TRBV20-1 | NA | TGCAGTGCTAGAGATCCCCGGGAGTTGTCAGATACGCAGTATTTT | CSARDPRELSDTQYF
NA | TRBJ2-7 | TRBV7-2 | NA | TGTGCCAGCAGCTTAAGCCGAGGCGGCTCCTACGAGCAGTACTTC | CASSLSRGGSYEQYF
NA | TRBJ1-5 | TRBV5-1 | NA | TGCGCCAGCAGCTTTGAGGGAATTCAGCCCCAGCATTTT | CASSFEGIQPQHF
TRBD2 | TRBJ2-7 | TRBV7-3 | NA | TGTGCCAGCAGCCAAGGGACTAGCGGCAACGAGCAGTACTTC | CASSQGTSGNEQYF
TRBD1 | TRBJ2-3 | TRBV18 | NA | TGTGCCAGCTCACCCCGGACAGGTTCCGCTAGCACAGATACGCAGTATTTT | CASSPRTGSASTDTQYF